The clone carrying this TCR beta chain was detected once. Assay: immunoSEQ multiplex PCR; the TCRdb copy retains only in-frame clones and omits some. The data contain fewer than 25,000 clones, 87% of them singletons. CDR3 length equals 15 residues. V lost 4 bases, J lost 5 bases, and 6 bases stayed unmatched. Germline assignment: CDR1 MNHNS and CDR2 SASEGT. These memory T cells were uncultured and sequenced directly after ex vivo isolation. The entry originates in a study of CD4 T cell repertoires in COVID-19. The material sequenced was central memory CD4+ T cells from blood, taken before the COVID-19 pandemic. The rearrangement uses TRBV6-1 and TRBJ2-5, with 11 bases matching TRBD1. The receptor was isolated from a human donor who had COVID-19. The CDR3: CASSGRTGGWETQYF. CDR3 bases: TGTGCCAGCAGTGGCCGGACAGGGGGCTGGGAGACCCAGTACTTC.